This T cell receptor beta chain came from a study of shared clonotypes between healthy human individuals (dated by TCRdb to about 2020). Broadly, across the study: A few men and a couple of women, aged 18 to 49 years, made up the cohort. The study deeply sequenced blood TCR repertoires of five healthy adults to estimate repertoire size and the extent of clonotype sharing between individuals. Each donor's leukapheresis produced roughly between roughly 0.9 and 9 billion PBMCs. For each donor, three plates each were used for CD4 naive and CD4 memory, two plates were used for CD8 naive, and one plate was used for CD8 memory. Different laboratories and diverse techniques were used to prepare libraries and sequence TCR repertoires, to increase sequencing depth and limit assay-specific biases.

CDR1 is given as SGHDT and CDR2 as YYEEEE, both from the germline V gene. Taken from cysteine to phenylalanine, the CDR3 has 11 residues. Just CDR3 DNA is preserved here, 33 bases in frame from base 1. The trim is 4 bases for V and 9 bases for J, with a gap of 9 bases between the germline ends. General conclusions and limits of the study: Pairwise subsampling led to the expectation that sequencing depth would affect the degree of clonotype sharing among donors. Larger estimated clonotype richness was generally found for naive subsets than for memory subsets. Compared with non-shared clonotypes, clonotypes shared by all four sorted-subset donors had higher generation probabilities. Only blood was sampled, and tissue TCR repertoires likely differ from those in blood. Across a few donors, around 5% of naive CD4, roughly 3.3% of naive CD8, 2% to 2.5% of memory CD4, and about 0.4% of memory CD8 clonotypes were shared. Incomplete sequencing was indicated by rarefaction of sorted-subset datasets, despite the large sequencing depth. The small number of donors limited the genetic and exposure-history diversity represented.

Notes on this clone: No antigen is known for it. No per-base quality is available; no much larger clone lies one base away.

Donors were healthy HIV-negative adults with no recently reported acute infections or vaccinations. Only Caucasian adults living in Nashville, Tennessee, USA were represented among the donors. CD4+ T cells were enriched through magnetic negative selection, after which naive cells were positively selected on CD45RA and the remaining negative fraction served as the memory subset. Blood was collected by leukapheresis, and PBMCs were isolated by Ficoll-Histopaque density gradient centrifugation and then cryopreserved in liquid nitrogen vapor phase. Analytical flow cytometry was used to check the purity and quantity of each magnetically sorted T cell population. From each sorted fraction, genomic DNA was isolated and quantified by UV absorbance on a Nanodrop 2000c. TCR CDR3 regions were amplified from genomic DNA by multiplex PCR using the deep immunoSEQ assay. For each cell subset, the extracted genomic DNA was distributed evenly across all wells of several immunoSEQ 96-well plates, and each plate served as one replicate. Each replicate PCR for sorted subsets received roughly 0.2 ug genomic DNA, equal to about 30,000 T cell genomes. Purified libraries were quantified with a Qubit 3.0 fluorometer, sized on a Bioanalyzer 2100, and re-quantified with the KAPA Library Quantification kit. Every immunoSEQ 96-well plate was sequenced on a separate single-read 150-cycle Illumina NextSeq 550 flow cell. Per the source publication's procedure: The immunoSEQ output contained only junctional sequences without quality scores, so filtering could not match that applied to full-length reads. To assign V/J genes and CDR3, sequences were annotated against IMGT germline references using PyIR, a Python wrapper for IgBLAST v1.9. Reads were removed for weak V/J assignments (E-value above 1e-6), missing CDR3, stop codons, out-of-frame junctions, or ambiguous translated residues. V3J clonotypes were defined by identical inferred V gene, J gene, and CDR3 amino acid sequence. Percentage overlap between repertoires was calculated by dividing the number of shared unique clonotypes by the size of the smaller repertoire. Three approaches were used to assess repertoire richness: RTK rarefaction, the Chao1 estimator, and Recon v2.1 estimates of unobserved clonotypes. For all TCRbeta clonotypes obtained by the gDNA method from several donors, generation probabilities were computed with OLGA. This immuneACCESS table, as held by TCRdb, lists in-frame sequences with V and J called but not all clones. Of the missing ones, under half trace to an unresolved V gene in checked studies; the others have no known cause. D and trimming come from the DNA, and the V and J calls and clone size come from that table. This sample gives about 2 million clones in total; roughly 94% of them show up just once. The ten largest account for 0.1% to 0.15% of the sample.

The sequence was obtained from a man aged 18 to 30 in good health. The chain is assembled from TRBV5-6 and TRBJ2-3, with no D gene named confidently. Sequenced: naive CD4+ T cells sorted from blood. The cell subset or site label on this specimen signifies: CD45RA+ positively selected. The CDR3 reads CASSPGGTQYF. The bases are TGTGCCAGCAGCCCGGGCGGCACGCAGTATTTT.